The source of this T cell receptor (beta chain) is a study of T cell responses to AZD1222 COVID-19 vaccine. Data came from immunoSEQ multiplex PCR; TCRdb stores just in-frame clones and leaves some out. The sample records 110,000 to 150,000 clones, 90% to 95% being singletons. CDR1 MNHEY and CDR2 SVGAGI come from the germline V gene. Trimming stripped 0 bases from V and 5 bases from J, with 10 bases between. The CDR3 runs to 14 residues. The TCR was taken from an adult in good health. The source material was peripheral blood, sampled on day 0 of AZD1222 vaccination. The gene calls are TRBV6-5 and TRBJ1-2; D ambiguous. CDR3 DNA: TGTGCCAGCAGTTACTCTTCCACTGCGTATGGCTACACCTTC. It yields the protein CASSYSSTAYGYTF.